Shown below are 13 T cell receptor beta chains from a single sample sequenced in a study of shared clonotypes between healthy human individuals (TCRdb year 2020). Library prep was done by the immunoSEQ multiplex PCR assay. TCRdb carries this immuneACCESS record with in-frame sequences only. Its versions omit some clonotypes, under half of them owing to an unresolved V gene in the studies checked, with the rest unexplained. Recorded for this sample are about 960,000 clones; more than 75% of them occurred a single time. The top ten constitute roughly 1.5% of the sample. Material for sequencing was memory CD4+ T cells sorted from blood. The sample's cell subset or site label, decoded: CD45RA-negative fraction. The origin of the receptors is a man aged 18 to 30 in good health.

This clone occurred a few times. The rearrangement uses TRBV18 and TRBJ2-2; D is ambiguous. V was clipped by 3 bases and J by 0 bases, with 11 bases between them. The CDR3 totals 16 residues. Germline CDR1 KGHSH, CDR2 LQKENI. The CDR3 loop is CASSPLGAANTGELFF. CDR3 nucleotides: TGTGCCAGCTCACCCCTAGGAGCCGCGAACACCGGGGAGCTGTTTTTT.

The rearrangement joins TRBV5-1 to TRBJ1-1, with TRBD1 identical over 9 bases. The junction had 4 bases not matched to a gene; V was cut back by 0 bases and J by 4 bases. There are 15 residues in the CDR3. Per the germline V gene, CDR1 is SGHRS and CDR2 is YFSETQ. The CDR3 bases are TGCGCCAGCAGCTTGGTTGGGGACAGGGTCACTGAAGCTTTCTTT. This gives the protein CASSLVGDRVTEAFF. Based on the CDR3 plus reference TRBV5-1 and TRBJ1-1, the full variable domain is KAGVTQTPRYLIKTRGQQVTLSCSPISGHRSVSWYQQTPGQGLQFLFEYFSETQRNKGNFPGRFSGRQFSNSRSEMNVSTLELGDSALYLCASSLVGDRVTEAFFGQGTRLTVV.

The gene calls are TRBV6-1 and TRBJ2-7; 8 positions match TRBD1. The V and J ends lost 6 bases and 2 bases, in that order; junction bases with no gene match: 6. The CDR3 has 14 amino acids. Germline V lookup: CDR1 MNHNS, CDR2 SASEGT. In DNA, the CDR3 is TGTGCCAGCAGGCCCCGGGACAGGACCTACGAGCAGTACTTC. Translation: CASRPRDRTYEQYF.

V gene TRBV7-6 combines with J gene TRBJ1-1; D is possibly TRBD1 (6 bases). The CDR3 is made up of 13 amino acids. V was pared by 1 base and J by 9 bases, with 12 bases between. Per germline, CDR1 SGHVS and CDR2 FNYEAQ. The CDR3 DNA follows: TGTGCCAGCAGCTTAGATCGCACAGGGCAAGCTTTCTTT. It yields the protein CASSLDRTGQAFF.

This chain links TRBV21-1 with TRBJ2-3; TRBD2, as called in the table, went unchecked against the DNA. TRBV21-1 corresponds to a pseudogene. The CDR3 totals 14 residues. CDR3 residues: CASTLLRGTDTQYF. The CDR3 DNA is TGTGCCAGCACCCTTCTTCGGGGAACAGATACGCAGTATTTT.

The rearrangement links TRBV28 to TRBJ2-3; either TRBD1 or TRBD2 may supply D (6 bases each). The CDR3 is made up of 13 amino acids. The germline V and J ends were trimmed by 7 bases and 4 bases, with 12 bases remaining between them. Germline CDR1 MDHEN, CDR2 SYDVKM. CDR3 coding DNA: TGTGCCAGCACCCGGGGGCGCGCAGATACGCAGTATTTT. Translation: CASTRGRADTQYF.

The chain recombines TRBV30 with TRBJ1-1; D is uncertain. The germline CDR1 and CDR2 sequences are GTSNPN and SVGIG (reference sequence). The V and J ends lost 3 bases and 0 bases respectively, with 17 bases between them. This CDR3 region has 16 residues. The CDR3 DNA is TGTGCCTGGAGGGCCCAGAGGCTTACCATGAACACTGAAGCTTTCTTT. This translates into CAWRAQRLTMNTEAFF.

CDR3 bases: TGTGCCAGCAGCTTAGATCTGATCCCCCCCGGTCAGCCCCAGCATTTT. This translates into CASSLDLIPPGQPQHF. V gene TRBV11-2 combines with J gene TRBJ1-5; D call uncertain. V lost 0 bases and J lost 6, with 15 bases in between. This CDR3 has 16 residues. Per germline, CDR1 SGHAT and CDR2 FQNNGV.

The V call is TRBV7-2, the J call TRBJ2-7; D is perhaps TRBD1 or TRBD2 (5 bases each). The germline V and J ends were trimmed by 1 base and 6 bases, with 16 bases remaining between them. The CDR3 is 15 amino acids. CDR1 is SGHTA, CDR2 FQGNSA, per germline. The CDR3: CASSLVHGVRGEQYF. CDR3 bases: TGTGCCAGCAGCTTAGTCCACGGGGTAAGGGGCGAGCAGTACTTC.

This clone has just a few counts. The chain carries TRBV6-1 and TRBJ2-1; D call uncertain. Germline-derived CDR1 and CDR2 are MNHNS and SASEGT. The CDR3 covers 17 residues. Trimming cost V 0 bases and J 7 bases, with 19 bases left between them. The CDR3 spells CASSEALLGRRLNEQFF. In nucleotides, the CDR3 is TGTGCCAGCAGTGAAGCGCTTCTGGGCAGGCGGTTAAATGAGCAGTTCTTC.

The chain has TRBV4-1 and TRBJ2-7; possibly TRBD2 for D (5 bases). The V end was cut by 5 bases, the J end by 5 bases, with 19 bases between. Germline V CDR1 and CDR2: MGHRA, YSYEKL. CDR3 length: 15 residues. The CDR3 loop is CASSASTTTLHEQYF. CDR3 DNA sequence: TGCGCCAGCAGCGCATCGACTACAACCCTACACGAGCAGTACTTC.

J is TRBJ1-5 and V is TRBV27; D gene unclear. This CDR3 is 12 amino acids long. Per germline, CDR1 MNHEY and CDR2 SMNVEV (reference sequence). V dropped 10 bases and J dropped 2 bases, with 9 bases sitting between them. CDR3 nucleotides: TGTGCCACGGGAGAGGGCAATCAGCCCCAGCATTTT. Translation gives CATGEGNQPQHF.

The genes are TRBV6-6 and TRBJ2-1; D gene unclear. The germline gives CDR1 MNHNY, CDR2 SVGAGI (reference sequence). Trimming took off 2 bases at V and 10 bases at J, with 3 bases between the two ends. The CDR3 totals 10 residues. The CDR3 DNA is TGTGCCAGCAGTTACGAGGAGCAGTTCTTC. It specifies CASSYEEQFF.